This TCR beta chain was retrieved from a study of response to subunit inactivated influenza vaccine. One entry per CDR3 protein results from TCRdb running MiXCR on the RT-PCR reads. The sample carries around 320,000 distinct CDR3 sequences, around 20% recorded once. Study conclusions and caveats: With each seasonal influenza vaccination, the authors suggested, few new T cells are recruited.

The CDR3 covers 15 residues. Germline V gene lookup returns CDR1 LGHNA and CDR2 YSLEER. V was cut by 2 bases and J by 2 bases, with 10 bases left in between. About this clonotype itself: Antigen specificity is unknown.

The sequence was collected from a man between 50 and 70 years old who received an inactivated influenza vaccine. Sequencing was performed on PBMCs from blood, taken 21 months after vaccination. The chain has TRBV4-3 and TRBJ1-3; unclear D gene. CDR3: CASSQLGSPGNTIYF. The CDR3 DNA reads TGCGCCAGCAGCCAATTAGGGTCTCCTGGAAACACCATATATTTT.